The clone carrying this T cell receptor (beta chain) was counted a few times. The antigen remains unidentified. The sample is drawn from a study of beta chain features in type 1 diabetes. Whole-study results and caveats: Shorter templates might be favored by PCR, and equally so in patients and in controls. Cells with high TCR expression could be over-represented by cDNA sequencing.

CDR3 size: 14 residues. Reverse transcription of all isolated RNA meant that expressed TCRB transcripts were sequenced. TCRdb keeps only in-frame clones here, not all; method: immunoSEQ multiplex PCR. The data contain some 900,000 clones, about a sixth of them seen just once; the ten biggest clones take up 0.023%. Only one heparinised blood draw was taken per donor, and its volume averaged around 100 mL. This TCR was sampled from a woman aged 18-29 years in good health. V is TRBV21-1 and J is TRBJ1-5; the table names TRBD1, a call not compared with the DNA. TRBV21-1 is a pseudogene segment. Sequenced material: naive CD4+ T cells from blood. The CDR3 nucleotides read TGTGCCAGCAGCATGGGGACAGTGGATCAGCCCCAGCATTTT. Amino acid sequence: CASSMGTVDQPQHF.